This TCR beta chain was found in a study of blood T cell repertoires in COVID-19. For the study at large: Researchers got acute and convalescent COVID-19 samples from the United States, Italy and Spain. The analysed material was cDNA or gDNA that came from T cells, B-cell-depleted T cells, or PBMCs.

Methods used by the authors: Estimates of nucleated cell counts were drawn from the amplification of reference gene primers. Sequencing was performed with immunoSEQ multiplex PCR; in TCRdb, only in-frame clones are kept and a portion is missing. That table gives V, J and clone size, and the DNA gave D and trimming. The sample includes about 81,000 clones, 75% to 90% of them seen just once. Germline V CDR1 and CDR2: SEHNR, FQNEAQ (reference sequence). V shed 5 bases, J shed 6 bases, and the junction held 11 bases outside the gene matches. The CDR3 runs 16 residues. The rearrangement links TRBV7-9 to TRBJ2-5, with TRBD2 matching over 11 bases. The specimen was peripheral blood. The receptor's source is an elderly woman with active COVID-19. As DNA, the CDR3 is TGTGCCAGCAGCAGGGGGTCTCTAGCGGGAGGCCAGACCCAGTACTTC. This sequence encodes CASSRGSLAGGQTQYF.